The present entry profiles one T cell receptor beta chain with its context. This specimen belongs to a study of blood T cell repertoires in COVID-19. CDR3 length: 16 residues. Germline V gene sequence: CDR1 LNHDA, CDR2 SQIVND (reference sequence). Trimming removed 4 bases from V and 2 bases from J, with 15 bases in between. Measured with immunoSEQ multiplex PCR; TCRdb has only the in-frame clones, and not every one. The sample contains approximately 260,000 clones, around 86% of which appear only once. This clonotype was sampled from a middle-aged woman with acute COVID-19. Source material: PBMCs or T cells enriched from blood (not recorded which). The J gene is TRBJ2-1, the V gene TRBV19, with D perhaps matching TRBD2 (6 bases). The CDR3 coding sequence is TGTGCCAGTAGTACCCAGCGGGTCTTTACCTACAATGAGCAGTTCTTC. As protein: CASSTQRVFTYNEQFF.